This is a list of T cell receptor beta chains from one sample in a study of T cells in Graves' hyperthyroidism and ophthalmopathy. In TCRdb, the multiplex PCR reads were re-called with MiXCR into one record per CDR3 protein. Of over 650,000 distinct CDR3 sequences listed, about a sixth are singletons. The source material was blood. These receptors were collected from a young man with Graves' hyperthyroidism. The CDR3 runs from the conserved cysteine through the conserved F or W. A D gene is named only where the DNA matches it firmly. Clone size, where shown, is once, few, many, or a class for clones that have expanded.

v_call	clone_size	j_call	d_call	cdr3_aa	cdr3_nt
TRBV6-1	-	TRBJ2-3	-	CASSTRTQDTQYF	TGTGCCAGCAGTACCCGGACCCAAGATACGCAGTATTTT
TRBV9	-	TRBJ2-7	-	CASSPRPYDYEQYF	TGTGCCAGCAGCCCCCGGCCATACGATTACGAGCAGTACTTC
TRBV5-6	few	TRBJ2-2	TRBD2	CASRVGLAETGELFF	TGTGCCAGCAGGGTGGGACTAGCGGAGACCGGGGAGCTGTTTTTT
TRBV6-1	-	TRBJ2-7	-	CAATETPYYEQYF	TGTGCCGCCACGGAGACCCCCTACTACGAGCAGTACTTC
TRBV14	-	TRBJ1-4	-	CASSQFSTFTPNEKLFF	TGTGCCAGCAGCCAATTTTCGACCTTCACTCCTAATGAAAAACTGTTTTTT
TRBV4-1	few	TRBJ2-3	TRBD2	CASSFTSGMIGTDTQYF	TGCGCCAGCAGCTTTACTAGCGGGATGATAGGCACAGATACGCAGTATTTT
TRBV4-3	few	TRBJ2-7	-	CASSQRARDDPYEQYF	TGCGCCAGCAGCCAGCGCGCCAGGGACGACCCCTACGAGCAGTACTTC
TRBV2	many	TRBJ2-1	TRBD2	CASSETSGSLSEQFF	TGTGCCAGCAGTGAAACTAGCGGGAGTTTAAGTGAGCAGTTCTTC
TRBV7-6	-	TRBJ2-5	TRBD2	CASSLPGTSGEETQYF	TGTGCCAGCAGCTTACCCGGGACTAGCGGAGAAGAGACCCAGTACTTC
TRBV6-9	-	TRBJ2-1	-	CASSSDRPEQFF	TGTGCCAGCAGTTCGGACCGACCCGAACAGTTCTTC
TRBV25-1	few	TRBJ1-2	-	CASSELDIPYGYTF	TGTGCCAGCAGTGAATTAGACATCCCCTATGGCTACACCTTC
TRBV4-3	few	TRBJ2-3	-	CASSQDRGTLTDTQYF	TGCGCCAGCAGCCAAGACAGGGGAACTTTGACAGATACGCAGTATTTT
TRBV7-9	few	TRBJ1-1	-	CASSLRPLPEAFF	TGTGCCAGCAGCTTAAGGCCGCTACCAGAAGCTTTCTTT
TRBV20-1	many	TRBJ2-1	TRBD2	CSARGGSGDNEQFF	TGCAGTGCTAGAGGCGGGAGCGGCGACAATGAGCAGTTCTTC
TRBV12-3/TRBV12-4	many	TRBJ2-4	-	CASSPKGVIQYF	TGTGCCAGCAGTCCAAAGGGGGTCATTCAGTACTTC
TRBV3-1	-	TRBJ2-7	-	CASSQQDRAYEQYF	TGTGCCAGCAGCCAACAGGACAGAGCCTACGAGCAGTACTTC
TRBV19	-	TRBJ1-5	-	CASSDRSYLNQPQHF	TGTGCCAGTAGTGATCGGAGTTACTTAAATCAGCCCCAGCATTTT
TRBV29-1	-	TRBJ1-3	-	CSVGVPPLPPPGNTIYF	TGCAGCGTTGGGGTCCCGCCCTTACCTCCCCCTGGAAACACCATATATTTT
TRBV4-1	-	TRBJ2-1	TRBD2	CASSHSGRAYNEQFF	TGCGCCAGCAGTCATAGCGGGAGGGCTTACAATGAGCAGTTCTTC
TRBV20-1	few	TRBJ2-3	-	CSARARGGGSTDTQYF	TGCAGTGCTAGAGCGAGGGGCGGAGGGAGCACAGATACGCAGTATTTT
TRBV5-1	many	TRBJ2-4	-	CASSSLPGLNIQYF	TGCGCCAGCAGCTCCTTGCCAGGCTTAAACATTCAGTACTTC
TRBV28	-	TRBJ1-2	-	CASRQIGDNYGYTF	TGTGCCAGCAGGCAGATCGGGGATAACTATGGCTACACCTTC
TRBV29-1	many	TRBJ2-3	-	CSVLEGADTQYF	TGCAGCGTTCTTGAGGGGGCAGATACGCAGTATTTT
TRBV6-2/TRBV6-3	-	TRBJ1-5	TRBD1	CASGQGGVGPNQPQHF	TGTGCCAGTGGACAGGGTGGAGTAGGTCCAAATCAGCCCCAGCATTTT
TRBV12-3/TRBV12-4	-	TRBJ1-5	-	CASSLSRRQPQHF	TGTGCCAGCAGTTTAAGTCGGAGGCAGCCCCAGCATTTT
TRBV13	-	TRBJ2-2	-	CASSSDRSNTGELFF	TGTGCCAGCAGCTCCGACAGGTCGAACACCGGGGAGCTGTTTTTT
TRBV28	many	TRBJ1-1	TRBD1	CASRPTGVEAFF	TGTGCCAGCAGACCTACAGGGGTTGAAGCTTTCTTT
TRBV20-1	few	TRBJ2-7	-	CSAPLGGTYEQYF	TGCAGTGCTCCCTTGGGCGGAACCTACGAGCAGTACTTC
TRBV2	many	TRBJ2-4	-	CASSRDTSKNIQYF	TGTGCCAGCAGTAGGGACACCTCCAAAAACATTCAGTACTTC
TRBV20-1	many	TRBJ1-2	TRBD1	CSASKTLRQGPNYGYTF	TGCAGTGCTAGCAAAACGTTGAGACAGGGACCTAACTATGGCTACACCTTC
TRBV27	many	TRBJ2-3	-	CASSLGAITDTQYF	TGTGCCAGCAGTTTGGGGGCGATCACAGATACGCAGTATTTT
TRBV7-9	many	TRBJ2-7	TRBD1	CASSLADRNHEQYF	TGTGCCAGCAGCTTAGCGGACAGGAATCACGAGCAGTACTTC
TRBV3-1	few	TRBJ1-2	-	CASSPRLGGYTF	TGTGCCAGCAGCCCGAGACTTGGCGGCTACACCTTC
TRBV5-1	many	TRBJ2-2	TRBD2	CASSSGTSGALGELFF	TGCGCCAGCAGTTCCGGGACTAGCGGAGCCTTGGGGGAGCTGTTTTTT
TRBV7-8	many	TRBJ2-7	-	CASSLGAGLDEQYF	TGTGCCAGCAGCTTAGGCGCAGGGCTGGACGAGCAGTACTTC
TRBV11-2	many	TRBJ2-3	-	CASSLEGRITDTQYF	TGTGCCAGCAGCTTAGAGGGGCGGATCACAGATACGCAGTATTTT
TRBV11-2	many	TRBJ2-7	TRBD2	CASSLQRGPSYEQYF	TGTGCCAGCAGCCTTCAGCGGGGGCCCTCCTACGAGCAGTACTTC
TRBV9	few	TRBJ2-7	-	CASSVEGNGYEQYF	TGTGCCAGCAGCGTAGAAGGGAACGGCTACGAGCAGTACTTC
TRBV3-1	many	TRBJ2-2	-	CASSQEWDTGELFF	TGTGCCAGCAGCCAAGAATGGGACACCGGGGAGCTGTTTTTT
TRBV5-1	few	TRBJ1-2	-	CASSLVTGGGYGYTF	TGCGCCAGCAGCTTGGTTACAGGCGGTGGCTATGGCTACACCTTC
TRBV12-3/TRBV12-4	-	TRBJ2-3	-	CASSLGSLEIDTQYF	TGTGCCAGCAGTTTAGGGAGTCTAGAAATAGATACGCAGTATTTT
TRBV2	many	TRBJ1-1	-	CASSDPLTEAFF	TGTGCCAGCAGCGACCCCCTCACTGAAGCTTTCTTT
TRBV19	few	TRBJ2-3	-	CASNPSSGTDTQYF	TGTGCCAGTAACCCTAGCTCAGGCACAGATACGCAGTATTTT
TRBV28	-	TRBJ1-2	TRBD1	CASNPPGTGNYGYTF	TGTGCCAGCAATCCCCCCGGGACAGGGAACTATGGCTACACCTTC
TRBV27	few	TRBJ2-4	TRBD2	CASSAGTSGSNIQYF	TGTGCCAGCAGTGCTGGGACTAGCGGGAGTAACATTCAGTACTTC
TRBV14	-	TRBJ2-7	TRBD1	CASSQGLTGGQEIYEQYF	TGTGCCAGCAGCCAAGGCCTAACTGGGGGACAGGAGATATACGAGCAGTACTTC
TRBV28	few	TRBJ1-1	-	CASSFAGGNTEAFF	TGTGCCAGCAGTTTCGCTGGGGGAAACACTGAAGCTTTCTTT
TRBV2	many	TRBJ2-7	-	CASRIGTHSYEQYF	TGTGCCAGCAGAATCGGGACCCATTCCTACGAGCAGTACTTC
TRBV5-1	few	TRBJ2-5	-	CASSFDAEQATQYF	TGCGCCAGCAGCTTTGACGCAGAACAAGCGACCCAGTACTTC
TRBV7-9	few	TRBJ2-7	-	CASSLNTGAYEQYF	TGTGCCAGCAGCTTAAACACCGGGGCCTACGAGCAGTACTTC
TRBV27	-	TRBJ2-7	-	CASSLRQGLLSYEQYF	TGTGCCAGCAGTTTAAGGCAGGGACTCCTCTCCTACGAGCAGTACTTC
TRBV20-1	-	TRBJ1-4	-	CSAIRLGDEKLFF	TGCAGTGCTATTCGCCTGGGGGATGAAAAACTGTTTTTT
TRBV20-1	-	TRBJ1-1	TRBD1	CSARTGTFGAFF	TGCAGTGCCAGGACAGGGACTTTCGGAGCTTTCTTT
TRBV9	few	TRBJ2-2	TRBD2	CASSPGGTSVEELFF	TGTGCCAGCAGCCCAGGGGGGACTAGCGTAGAGGAGCTGTTTTTT
TRBV7-2	many	TRBJ2-1	-	CASSTAQGEQFF	TGTGCCAGCAGCACGGCCCAGGGGGAGCAGTTCTTC
TRBV7-6	few	TRBJ2-5	TRBD1	CAGSSRGRETQYF	TGTGCCGGCAGCTCCAGGGGGCGAGAGACCCAGTACTTC
TRBV6-2/TRBV6-3	many	TRBJ2-5	-	CASSYPIERETQYF	TGTGCCAGCAGTTACCCCATTGAGAGAGAGACCCAGTACTTC